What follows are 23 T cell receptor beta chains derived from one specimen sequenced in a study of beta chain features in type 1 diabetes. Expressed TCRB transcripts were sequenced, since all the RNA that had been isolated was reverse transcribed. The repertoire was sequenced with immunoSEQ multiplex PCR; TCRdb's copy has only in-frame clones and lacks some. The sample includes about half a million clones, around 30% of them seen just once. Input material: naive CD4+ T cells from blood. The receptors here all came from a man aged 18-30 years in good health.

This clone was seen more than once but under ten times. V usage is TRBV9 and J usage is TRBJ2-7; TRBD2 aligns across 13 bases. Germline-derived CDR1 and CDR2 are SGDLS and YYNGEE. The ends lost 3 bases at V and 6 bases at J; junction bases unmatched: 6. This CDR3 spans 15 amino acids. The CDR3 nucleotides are TGTGCCAGCAGCGGACGGACTAGCGGGAGTGGCGAGCAGTACTTC. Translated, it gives CASSGRTSGSGEQYF.

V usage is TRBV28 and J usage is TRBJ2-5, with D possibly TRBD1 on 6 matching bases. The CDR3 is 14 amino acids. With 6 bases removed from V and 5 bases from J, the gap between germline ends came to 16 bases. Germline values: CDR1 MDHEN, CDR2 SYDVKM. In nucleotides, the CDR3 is TGTGCCAGCAGCCCTAACAGGGTCGTGGAGACCCAGTACTTC. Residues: CASSPNRVVETQYF.

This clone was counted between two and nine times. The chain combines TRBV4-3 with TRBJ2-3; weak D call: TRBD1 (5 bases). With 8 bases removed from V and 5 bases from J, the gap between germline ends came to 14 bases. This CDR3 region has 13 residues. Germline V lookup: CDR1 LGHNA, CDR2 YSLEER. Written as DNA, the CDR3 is TGCGCCAGCTATTCGACAGACCAAGATACGCAGTATTTT. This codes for CASYSTDQDTQYF.

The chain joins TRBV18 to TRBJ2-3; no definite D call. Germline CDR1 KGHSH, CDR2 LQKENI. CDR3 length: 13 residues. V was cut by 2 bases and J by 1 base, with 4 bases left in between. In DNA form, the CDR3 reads TGTGCCAGCTCACCAGCAGGCACAGATACGCAGTATTTT. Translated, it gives CASSPAGTDTQYF.

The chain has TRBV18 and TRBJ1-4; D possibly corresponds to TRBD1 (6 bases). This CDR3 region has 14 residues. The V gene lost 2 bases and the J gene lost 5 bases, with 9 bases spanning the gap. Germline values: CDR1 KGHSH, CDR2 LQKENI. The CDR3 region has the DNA TGTGCCAGCTCACCAACAGGGAGGAATGAAAAACTGTTTTTT. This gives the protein CASSPTGRNEKLFF.

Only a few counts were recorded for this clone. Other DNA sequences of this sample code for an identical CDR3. The CDR3 loop reads CAWSRGSTDTQYF. CDR3 in DNA: TGTGCCTGGAGTAGGGGGAGCACAGATACGCAGTATTTT. The rearrangement uses TRBV30 and TRBJ2-3; a weak D match, TRBD1 (6 bases). There are 13 residues in the CDR3. Between the trimmed V and J ends, which lost 2 bases and 0 bases, there was a span of 6 bases. Germline V gene sequence: CDR1 GTSNPN, CDR2 SVGIG (reference sequence). Using reference TRBV30 and TRBJ2-3 for the parts outside the CDR3, the full variable domain is SQTIHQWPATLVQPVGSPLSLECTVEGTSNPNLYWYRQAAGRGLQLLFYSVGIGQISSEVPQNLSASRPQDRQFILSSKKLLLSDSGFYLCAWSRGSTDTQYFGPGTRLTVL.

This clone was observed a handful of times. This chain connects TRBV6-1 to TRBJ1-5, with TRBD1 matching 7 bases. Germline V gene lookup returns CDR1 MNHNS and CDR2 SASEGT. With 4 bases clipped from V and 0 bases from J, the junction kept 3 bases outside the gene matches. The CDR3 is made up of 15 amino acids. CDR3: CASSAPGGSNQPQHF. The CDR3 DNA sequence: TGTGCCAGCAGTGCTCCAGGGGGTAGCAATCAGCCCCAGCATTTT.

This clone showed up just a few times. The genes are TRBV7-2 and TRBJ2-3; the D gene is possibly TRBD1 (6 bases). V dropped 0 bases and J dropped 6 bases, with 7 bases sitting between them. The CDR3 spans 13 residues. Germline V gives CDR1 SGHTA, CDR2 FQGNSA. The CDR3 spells CASSLARGDTQYF. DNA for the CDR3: TGTGCCAGCAGCTTAGCCAGGGGCGATACGCAGTATTTT.

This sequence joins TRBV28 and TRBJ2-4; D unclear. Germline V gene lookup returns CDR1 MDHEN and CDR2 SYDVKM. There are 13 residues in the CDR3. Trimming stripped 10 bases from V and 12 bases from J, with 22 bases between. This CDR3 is CATKGPAVGTQYF. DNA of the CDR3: TGTGCCACCAAGGGCCCGGCTGTCGGTACTCAGTACTTC.

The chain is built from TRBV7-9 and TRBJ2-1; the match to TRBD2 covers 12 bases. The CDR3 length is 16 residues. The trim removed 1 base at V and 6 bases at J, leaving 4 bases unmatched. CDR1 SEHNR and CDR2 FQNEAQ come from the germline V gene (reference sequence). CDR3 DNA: TGTGCCAGCAGCTTAGTGGTGACTAGCGGGAGCAATGAGCAGTTCTTC. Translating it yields CASSLVVTSGSNEQFF.

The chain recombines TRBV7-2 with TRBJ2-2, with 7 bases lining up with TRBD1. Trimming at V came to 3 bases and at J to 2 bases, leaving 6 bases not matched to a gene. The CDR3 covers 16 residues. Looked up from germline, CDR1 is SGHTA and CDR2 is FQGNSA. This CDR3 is CASSFTRDSNTGELFF. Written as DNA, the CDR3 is TGTGCCAGCAGCTTCACCCGGGACAGCAACACCGGGGAGCTGTTTTTT.

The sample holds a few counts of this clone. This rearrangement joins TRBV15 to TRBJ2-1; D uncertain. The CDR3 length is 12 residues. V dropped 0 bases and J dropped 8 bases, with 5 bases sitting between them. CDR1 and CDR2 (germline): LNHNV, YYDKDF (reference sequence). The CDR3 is CATSRDWYEQFF. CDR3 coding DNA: TGTGCCACCAGCAGAGATTGGTATGAGCAGTTCTTC.

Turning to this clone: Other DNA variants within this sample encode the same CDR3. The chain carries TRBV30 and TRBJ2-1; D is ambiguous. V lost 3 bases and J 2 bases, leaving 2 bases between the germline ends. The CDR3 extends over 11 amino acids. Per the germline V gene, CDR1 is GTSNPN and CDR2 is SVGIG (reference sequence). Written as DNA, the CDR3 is TGTGCCTGGAGCACCTACAATGAGCAGTTCTTC. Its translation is CAWSTYNEQFF.

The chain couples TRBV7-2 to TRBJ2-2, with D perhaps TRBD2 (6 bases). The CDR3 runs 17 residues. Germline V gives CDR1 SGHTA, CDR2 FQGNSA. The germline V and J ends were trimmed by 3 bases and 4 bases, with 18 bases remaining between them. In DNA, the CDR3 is TGTGCCAGCAGCTTTTACCTGGGCGGGACCTCCACCGGGGAGCTGTTTTTT. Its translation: CASSFYLGGTSTGELFF.

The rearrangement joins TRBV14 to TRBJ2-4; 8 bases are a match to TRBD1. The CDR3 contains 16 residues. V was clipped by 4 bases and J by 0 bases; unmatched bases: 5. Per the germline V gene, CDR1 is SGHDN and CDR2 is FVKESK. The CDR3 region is CASSPGQGLAKNIQYF. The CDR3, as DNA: TGTGCCAGCAGCCCCGGACAGGGTCTAGCCAAAAACATTCAGTACTTC.

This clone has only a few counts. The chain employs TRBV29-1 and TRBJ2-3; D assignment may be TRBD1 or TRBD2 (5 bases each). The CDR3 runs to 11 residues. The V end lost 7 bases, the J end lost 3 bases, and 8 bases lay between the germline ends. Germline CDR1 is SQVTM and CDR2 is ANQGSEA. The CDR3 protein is CSGDGTDTQYF. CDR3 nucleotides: TGCAGCGGGGACGGGACAGATACGCAGTATTTT.

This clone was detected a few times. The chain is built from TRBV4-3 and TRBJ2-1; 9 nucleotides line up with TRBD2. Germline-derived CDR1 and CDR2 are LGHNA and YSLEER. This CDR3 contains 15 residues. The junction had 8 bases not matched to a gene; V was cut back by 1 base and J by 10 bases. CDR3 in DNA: TGCGCCAGCAGCCAAGGAAATAGCGGGAGCGGAGAGCAGTTCTTC. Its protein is CASSQGNSGSGEQFF.

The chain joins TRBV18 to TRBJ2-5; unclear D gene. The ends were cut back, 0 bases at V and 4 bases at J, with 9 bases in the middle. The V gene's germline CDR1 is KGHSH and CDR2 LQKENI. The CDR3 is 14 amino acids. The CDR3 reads CASSPPASLETQYF. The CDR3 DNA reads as TGTGCCAGCTCACCACCAGCATCATTAGAGACCCAGTACTTC.

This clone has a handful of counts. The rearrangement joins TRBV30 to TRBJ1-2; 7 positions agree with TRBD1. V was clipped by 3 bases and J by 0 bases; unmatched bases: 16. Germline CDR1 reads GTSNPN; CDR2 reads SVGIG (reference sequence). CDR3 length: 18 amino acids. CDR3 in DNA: TGTGCCTGGAGCCGAGCCCCCTCCTTGACAGGGACTAACTATGGCTACACCTTC. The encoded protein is CAWSRAPSLTGTNYGYTF.

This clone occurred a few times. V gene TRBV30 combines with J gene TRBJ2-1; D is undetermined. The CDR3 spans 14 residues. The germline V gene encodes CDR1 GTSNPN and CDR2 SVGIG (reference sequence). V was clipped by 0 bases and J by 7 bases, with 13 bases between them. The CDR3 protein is CAWSVSALQNEQFF. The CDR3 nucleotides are TGTGCCTGGAGTGTATCGGCTCTACAAAATGAGCAGTTCTTC.

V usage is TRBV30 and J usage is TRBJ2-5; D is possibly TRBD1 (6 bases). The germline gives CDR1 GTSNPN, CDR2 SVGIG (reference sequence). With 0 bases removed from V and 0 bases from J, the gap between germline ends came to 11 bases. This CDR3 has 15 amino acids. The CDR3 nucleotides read TGTGCCTGGAGTGTTCCAGGGGAATACCAAGAGACCCAGTACTTC. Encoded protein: CAWSVPGEYQETQYF.

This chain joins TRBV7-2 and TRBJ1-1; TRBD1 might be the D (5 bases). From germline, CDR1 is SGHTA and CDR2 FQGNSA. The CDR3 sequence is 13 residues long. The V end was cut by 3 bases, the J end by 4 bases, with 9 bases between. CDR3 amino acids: CASSFREATEAFF. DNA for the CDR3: TGTGCCAGCAGCTTCAGGGAGGCCACTGAAGCTTTCTTT.

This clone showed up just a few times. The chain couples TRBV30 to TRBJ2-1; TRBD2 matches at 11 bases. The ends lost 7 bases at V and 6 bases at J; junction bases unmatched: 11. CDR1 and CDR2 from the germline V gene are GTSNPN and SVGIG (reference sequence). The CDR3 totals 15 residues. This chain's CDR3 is CASYFSGRASNEQFF. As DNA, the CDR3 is TGTGCCTCGTACTTTAGCGGGAGGGCCTCCAATGAGCAGTTCTTC.